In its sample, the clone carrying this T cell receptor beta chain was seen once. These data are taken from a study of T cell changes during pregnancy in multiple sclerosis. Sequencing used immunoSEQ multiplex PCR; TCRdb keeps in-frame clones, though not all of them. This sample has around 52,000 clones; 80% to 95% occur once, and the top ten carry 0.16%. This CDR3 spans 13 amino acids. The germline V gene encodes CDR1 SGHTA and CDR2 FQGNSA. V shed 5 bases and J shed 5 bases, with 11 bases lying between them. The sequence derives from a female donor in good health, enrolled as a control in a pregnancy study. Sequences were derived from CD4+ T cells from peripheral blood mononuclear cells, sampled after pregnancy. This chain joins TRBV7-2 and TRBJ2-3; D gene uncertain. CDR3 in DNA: TGTGCCAGCAGCCCCAATTACGGAGATACGCAGTATTTT. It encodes CASSPNYGDTQYF.